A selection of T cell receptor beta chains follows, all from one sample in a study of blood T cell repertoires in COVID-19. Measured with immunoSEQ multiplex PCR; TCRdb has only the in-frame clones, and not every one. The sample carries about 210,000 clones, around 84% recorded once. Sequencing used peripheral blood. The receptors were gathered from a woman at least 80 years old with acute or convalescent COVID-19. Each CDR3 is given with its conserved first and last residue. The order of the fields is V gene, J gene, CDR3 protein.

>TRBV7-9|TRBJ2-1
CASSLAETPRSEQFF
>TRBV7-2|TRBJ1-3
CASSLVGGGASGNTIYF
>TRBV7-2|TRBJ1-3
CASSLRERSSGNTIYF
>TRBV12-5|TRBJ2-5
CASGSTGRETQYF
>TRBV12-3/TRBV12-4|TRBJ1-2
CASSYNRGLGYTF
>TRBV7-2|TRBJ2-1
CASSLDFSSYNEQFF
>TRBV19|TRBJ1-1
CASSQTGGKAFF
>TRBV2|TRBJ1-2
CASEDGYGYTF
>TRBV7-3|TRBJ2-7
CASSLRVRDRGSILAGVRSYEQYF
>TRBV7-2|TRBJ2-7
CASSLGTSGSEQYF
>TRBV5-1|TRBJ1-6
CASSLGDGQINSPLHF
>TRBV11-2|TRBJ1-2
CASSFGGLNGRGYTF
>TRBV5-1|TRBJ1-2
CASSSLDRGLYGYTF
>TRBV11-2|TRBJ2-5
CASSSDRVETQYF
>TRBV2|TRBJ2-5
CASSRTTDQETQYF